This passage covers 14 T cell receptor beta chains from one sample sequenced in a study of T cell repertoires in cytomegalovirus infection. TCRdb itself ran the reads through MiXCR, one entry per CDR3 protein. Of around 450,000 distinct CDR3 sequences in the sample, approximately 30% were seen once. The sample comprised PBMCs. Receptors were obtained from a human donor in good health (CMV status not recorded). Some clones in this sample may be carry-over from other donors' samples.

This clonotype was counted many times. The rearrangement links TRBV7-8 to TRBJ2-1; D call uncertain. Per germline, CDR1 SGHVS and CDR2 FQNEAQ. V shed 5 bases and J shed 5 bases, with 7 bases lying between them. CDR3 length: 12 amino acids. The CDR3, as DNA: TGTGCCAGCAGCCCTAACAACAATGAGCAGTTCTTC. This encodes CASSPNNNEQFF.

The count of this clonotype is one. A read error may explain this, as a much larger clone is one base away. Likely a read error: the CDR3 ends without its conserved phenylalanine or tryptophan. This chain joins TRBV7-4 and TRBJ2-1, with TRBD1 as a possible D gene (5 bases). Trimming left V 2 bases short and J 6 bases short, with 11 bases between. CDR1 and CDR2 from the germline V gene are SGHVT and SQSDAQ. The CDR3 has 14 residues. The chain's CDR3 is CASSLRGLVNEQFL. In nucleotides, the CDR3 is TGTGCCAGCAGCTTAAGGGGCCTCGTCAATGAGCAGTTCTTA.

At least ten counts were recorded for this clonotype. This chain uses TRBV7-8 with TRBJ2-7; 7 bases agree with TRBD1. The germline gives CDR1 SGHVS, CDR2 FQNEAQ. With V trimmed by 5 bases and J by 1 base, 5 bases remained unmatched. This CDR3 spans 14 amino acids. CDR3 region: CASSDRVTSYEQYF. In DNA, the CDR3 is TGTGCCAGCAGCGACAGGGTAACGTCCTACGAGCAGTACTTC.

This chain links TRBV24-1 with TRBJ1-2; 9 bases map to TRBD1. Germline lookup yields CDR1 KGHDR and CDR2 SFDVKD. The CDR3 is made up of 15 amino acids. V shed 5 bases and J 8 bases; nucleotides not matched to a gene: 11. The CDR3 is CATSASPGTGHGYTF. CDR3 sequence (DNA): TGTGCCACCAGTGCATCCCCTGGGACAGGGCACGGCTACACCTTC.

The chain uses TRBV6-6 and TRBJ1-6; D is possibly TRBD1 (6 bases). CDR3 size: 14 residues. The V end was cut by 2 bases, the J end by 5 bases, with 7 bases between. Germline-derived CDR1 and CDR2 are MNHNY and SVGAGI (reference sequence). CDR3 residues: CASSYEGDNSPLHF. DNA of the CDR3: TGTGCCAGCAGTTACGAGGGGGATAATTCACCCCTCCACTTT.

The V gene is TRBV5-1, the J gene TRBJ2-1; D remains unclear. The CDR3 covers 11 residues. Germline V lookup: CDR1 SGHRS, CDR2 YFSETQ. The ends were cut back, 4 bases at V and 7 bases at J, with 6 bases in the middle. For the CDR3, the DNA is TGCGCCAGCAGCATTCAGAATGAGCAGTTCTTC. Translation gives CASSIQNEQFF.

The sample holds a few counts of this clonotype. This chain connects TRBV6-2 or TRBV6-3 to TRBJ1-1; D is unresolved. The germline gives CDR1 MNHEY, CDR2 SVGEGT. Trimming pared 5 bases from V and 3 bases from J, leaving 13 bases between. The CDR3 spans 14 residues. The CDR3: CASSRRIIDTEAFF. Here the CDR3 DNA reads TGTGCCAGCAGTCGGAGGATAATTGACACTGAAGCTTTCTTT.

This clonotype was counted only a few times. The chain is built from TRBV28 and TRBJ1-2; D gene unclear. The germline gives CDR1 MDHEN, CDR2 SYDVKM. Trimming took off 4 bases at V and 5 bases at J, with 11 bases between the two ends. CDR3 length equals 13 residues. CDR3 in DNA: TGTGCCAGCAGTTGGTCCCGAGGGTATGGCTACACCTTC. This encodes CASSWSRGYGYTF.

This clonotype was counted only a few times. J is TRBJ1-2 and V is TRBV20-1, with D possibly matching TRBD1 (6 bases). Per the germline V gene, CDR1 is DFQATT and CDR2 is SNEGSKA (reference sequence). The ends were cut back, 0 bases at V and 5 bases at J, with 13 bases in the middle. The CDR3 has 14 amino acids. The CDR3 spells CSARDRGGGYGYTF. CDR3 coding DNA: TGCAGTGCTAGAGATCGTGGGGGCGGGTATGGCTACACCTTC.

For the CDR3, the DNA is TGTGCCAGCAGCTTAGCGACGGCAGCAACTAATGAAAAACTGTTTTTT. Residues: CASSLATAATNEKLFF. The V call is TRBV11-1, the J call TRBJ1-4; D unclear. Germline CDR1 SGHAT, CDR2 FQDESV (reference sequence). The CDR3 is made up of 16 amino acids. Between the trimmed V and J ends, which lost 0 bases and 0 bases, there was a span of 8 bases.

The chain has TRBV6-6 and TRBJ1-2; no clear D. Trimming took 2 bases from V and 0 from J, leaving 7 bases between them. Germline CDR1 and CDR2: MNHNY and SVGAGI (reference sequence). This CDR3 is built from 14 residues. CDR3 sequence: CASSYITSNYGYTF. The DNA of the CDR3 is TGTGCCAGCAGTTACATCACATCTAACTATGGCTACACCTTC.

The rearrangement uses TRBV6-5 and TRBJ2-7; D remains unclear. V lost 2 bases to trimming and J lost 4 bases, with 15 bases between them. Looked up from germline, CDR1 is MNHEY and CDR2 is SVGAGI. The CDR3 covers 15 residues. In nucleotides, the CDR3 is TGTGCCAGCAGTTACGGGGTGGAACGTGGGTACGAGCAGTACTTC. Its protein is CASSYGVERGYEQYF.

V usage is TRBV6-1 and J usage is TRBJ2-5; 8 nucleotides agree with TRBD1. Looked up from germline, CDR1 is MNHNS and CDR2 is SASEGT. This CDR3 contains 15 residues. Trimming took 7 bases from V and 4 from J; bases not matched to a gene: 11. The CDR3 reads CASTPPGQGGETQYF. The CDR3 DNA reads as TGTGCCAGCACCCCTCCCGGACAGGGTGGAGAGACCCAGTACTTC.

This rearrangement joins TRBV9 to TRBJ1-1; D is uncertain. The CDR3 has 14 residues. The V gene's germline CDR1 is SGDLS and CDR2 YYNGEE. Between the trimmed V and J ends, which lost 4 bases and 6 bases, there was a span of 16 bases. In DNA, the CDR3 is TGTGCCAGCAGCCCTCGGGTCCACGACGCTGAAGCTTTCTTT. This encodes CASSPRVHDAEAFF.